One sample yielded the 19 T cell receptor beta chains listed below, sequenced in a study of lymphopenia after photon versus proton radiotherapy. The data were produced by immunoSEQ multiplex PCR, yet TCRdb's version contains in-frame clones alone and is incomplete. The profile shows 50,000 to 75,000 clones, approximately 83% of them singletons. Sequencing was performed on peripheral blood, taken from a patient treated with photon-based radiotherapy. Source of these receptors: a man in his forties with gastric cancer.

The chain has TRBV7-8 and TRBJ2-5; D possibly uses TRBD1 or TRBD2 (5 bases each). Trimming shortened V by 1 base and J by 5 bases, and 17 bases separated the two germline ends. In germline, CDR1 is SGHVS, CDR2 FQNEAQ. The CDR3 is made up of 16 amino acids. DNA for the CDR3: TGTGCCAGCAGCTTAGGAGGGACGACCCGAGGGGAGACCCAGTACTTC. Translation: CASSLGGTTRGETQYF.

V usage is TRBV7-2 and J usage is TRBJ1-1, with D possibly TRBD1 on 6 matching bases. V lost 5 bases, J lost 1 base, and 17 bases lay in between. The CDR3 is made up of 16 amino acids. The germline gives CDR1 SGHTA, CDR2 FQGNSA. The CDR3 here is CASSPPGGAPNTEAFF. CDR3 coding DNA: TGTGCCAGCAGCCCGCCGGGGGGGGCCCCGAACACTGAAGCTTTCTTT.

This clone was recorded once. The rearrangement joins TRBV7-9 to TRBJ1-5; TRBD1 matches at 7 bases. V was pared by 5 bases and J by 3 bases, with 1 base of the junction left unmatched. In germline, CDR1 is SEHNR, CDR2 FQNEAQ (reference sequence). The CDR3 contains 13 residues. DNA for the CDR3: TGTGCCAGCAGCCAGGGGGACAATCAGCCCCAGCATTTT. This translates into CASSQGDNQPQHF.

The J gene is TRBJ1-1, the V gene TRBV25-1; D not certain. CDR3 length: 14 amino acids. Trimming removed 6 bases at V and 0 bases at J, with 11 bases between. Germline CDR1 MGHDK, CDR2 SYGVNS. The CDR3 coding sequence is TGTGCCAGCAGAGAGACAAGCATGAACACTGAAGCTTTCTTT. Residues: CASRETSMNTEAFF.

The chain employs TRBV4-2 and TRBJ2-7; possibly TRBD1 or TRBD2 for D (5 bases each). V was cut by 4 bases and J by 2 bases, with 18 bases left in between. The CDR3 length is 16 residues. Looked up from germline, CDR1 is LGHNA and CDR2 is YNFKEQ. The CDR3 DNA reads TGTGCCAGCAGCCTTACCTCCGGGACGGCGGCCTACGAGCAGTACTTC. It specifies CASSLTSGTAAYEQYF.

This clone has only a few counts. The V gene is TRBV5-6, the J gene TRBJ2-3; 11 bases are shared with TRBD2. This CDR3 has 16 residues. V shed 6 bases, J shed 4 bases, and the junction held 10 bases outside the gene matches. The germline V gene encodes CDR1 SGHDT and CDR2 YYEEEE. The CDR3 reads CASNHASGGKADTQYF. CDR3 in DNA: TGTGCCAGCAACCATGCTAGCGGGGGGAAGGCAGATACGCAGTATTTT.

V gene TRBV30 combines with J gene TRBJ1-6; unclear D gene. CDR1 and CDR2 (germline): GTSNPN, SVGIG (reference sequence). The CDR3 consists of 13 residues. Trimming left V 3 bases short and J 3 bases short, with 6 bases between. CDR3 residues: CAWRGFYNSPLHF. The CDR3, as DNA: TGTGCCTGGAGGGGGTTCTATAATTCACCCCTCCACTTT.

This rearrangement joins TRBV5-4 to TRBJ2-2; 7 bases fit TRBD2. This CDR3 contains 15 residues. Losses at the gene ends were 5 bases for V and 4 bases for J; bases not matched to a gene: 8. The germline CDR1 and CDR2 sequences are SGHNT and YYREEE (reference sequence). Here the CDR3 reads CASRVDGGSTGELFF. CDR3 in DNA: TGTGCCAGCAGAGTTGACGGGGGGAGCACCGGGGAGCTGTTTTTT.

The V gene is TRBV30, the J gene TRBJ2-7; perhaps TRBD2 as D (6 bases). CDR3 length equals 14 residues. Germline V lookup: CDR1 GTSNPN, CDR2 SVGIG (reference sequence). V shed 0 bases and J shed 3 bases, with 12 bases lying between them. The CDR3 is CAWSVGQGLYEQYF. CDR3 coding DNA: TGTGCCTGGAGTGTAGGCCAGGGACTCTACGAGCAGTACTTC. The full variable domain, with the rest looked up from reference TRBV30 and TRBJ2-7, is SQTIHQWPATLVQPVGSPLSLECTVEGTSNPNLYWYRQAAGRGLQLLFYSVGIGQISSEVPQNLSASRPQDRQFILSSKKLLLSDSGFYLCAWSVGQGLYEQYFGPGTRLTVT.

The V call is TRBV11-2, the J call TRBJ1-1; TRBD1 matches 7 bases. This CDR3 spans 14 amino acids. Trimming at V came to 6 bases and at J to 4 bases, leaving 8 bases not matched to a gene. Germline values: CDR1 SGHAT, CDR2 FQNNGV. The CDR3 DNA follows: TGTGCCAGCAGGCGGACAGGTCGAAGCACTGAAGCTTTCTTT. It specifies CASRRTGRSTEAFF.

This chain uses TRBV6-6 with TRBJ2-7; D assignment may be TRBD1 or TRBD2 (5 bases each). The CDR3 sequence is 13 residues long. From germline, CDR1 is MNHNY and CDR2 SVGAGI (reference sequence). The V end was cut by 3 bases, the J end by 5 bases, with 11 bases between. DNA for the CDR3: TGTGCCAGCAGTTATGGAATGGGGGACGAGCAGTACTTC. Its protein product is CASSYGMGDEQYF.

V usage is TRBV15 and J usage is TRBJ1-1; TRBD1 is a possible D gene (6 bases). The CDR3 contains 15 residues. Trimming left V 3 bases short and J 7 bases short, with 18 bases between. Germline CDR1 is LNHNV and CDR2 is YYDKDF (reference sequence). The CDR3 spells CATSRDPRTAIEAFF. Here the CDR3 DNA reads TGTGCCACCAGCAGGGACCCCCGGACAGCGATTGAAGCTTTCTTT. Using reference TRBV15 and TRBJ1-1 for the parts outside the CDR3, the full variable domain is DAMVIQNPRYQVTQFGKPVTLSCSQTLNHNVMYWYQQKSSQAPKLLFHYYDKDFNNEADTPDNFQSRRPNTSFCFLDIRSPGLGDTAMYLCATSRDPRTAIEAFFGQGTRLTVV.

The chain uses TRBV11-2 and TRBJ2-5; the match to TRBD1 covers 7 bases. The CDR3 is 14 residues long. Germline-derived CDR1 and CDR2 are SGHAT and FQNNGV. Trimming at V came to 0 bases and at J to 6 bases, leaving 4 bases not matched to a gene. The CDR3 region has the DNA TGTGCCAGCAGCTTAGAAGGGGGCGGAAAGACCCAGTACTTC. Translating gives CASSLEGGGKTQYF.

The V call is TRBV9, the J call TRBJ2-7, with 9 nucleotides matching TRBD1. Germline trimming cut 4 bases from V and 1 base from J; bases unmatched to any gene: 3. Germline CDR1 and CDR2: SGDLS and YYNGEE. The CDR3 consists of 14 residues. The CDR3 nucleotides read TGTGCCAGCAGCTCGGGACAGGGATCCTACGAGCAGTACTTC. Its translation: CASSSGQGSYEQYF.

In DNA form, the CDR3 reads TGCGCCAGCAGTGAGTCGAGGGGGCTCTACAATGAGCAGTTCTTC. It specifies CASSESRGLYNEQFF. The chain is built from TRBV10-1 and TRBJ2-1; 7 nucleotides line up with TRBD1. Germline values: CDR1 WNHNN, CDR2 SYGVQD (reference sequence). V was pared by 0 bases and J by 3 bases, with 2 bases of the junction left unmatched. The CDR3 totals 15 residues.

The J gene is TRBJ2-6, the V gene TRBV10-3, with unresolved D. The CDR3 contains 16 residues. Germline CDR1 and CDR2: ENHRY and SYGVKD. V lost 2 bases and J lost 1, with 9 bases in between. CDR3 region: CAISEVGPSGANVLTF. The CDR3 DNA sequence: TGTGCCATCAGTGAGGTGGGCCCTTCTGGGGCCAACGTCCTGACTTTC.

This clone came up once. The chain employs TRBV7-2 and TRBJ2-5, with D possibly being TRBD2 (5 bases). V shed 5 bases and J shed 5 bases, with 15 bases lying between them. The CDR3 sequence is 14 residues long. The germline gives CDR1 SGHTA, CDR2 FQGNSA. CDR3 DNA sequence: TGTGCCAGCAGCCTGACTATGACGGGGGAGACCCAGTACTTC. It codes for CASSLTMTGETQYF.

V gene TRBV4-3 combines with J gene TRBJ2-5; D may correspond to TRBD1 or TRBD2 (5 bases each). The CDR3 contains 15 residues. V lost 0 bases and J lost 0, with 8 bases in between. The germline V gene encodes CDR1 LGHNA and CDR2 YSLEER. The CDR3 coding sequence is TGCGCCAGCAGCCAAGAAGAGGGGTACCAAGAGACCCAGTACTTC. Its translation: CASSQEEGYQETQYF.

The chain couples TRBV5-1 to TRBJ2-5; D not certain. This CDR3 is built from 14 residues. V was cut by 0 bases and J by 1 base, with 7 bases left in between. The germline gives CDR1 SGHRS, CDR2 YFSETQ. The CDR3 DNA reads TGCGCCAGCAGCTTGGAAGGCCTCCAAGAGACCCAGTACTTC. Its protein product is CASSLEGLQETQYF.